The 32 T cell receptor beta chains below were found in one sample sequenced in a study of cytomegalovirus exposure and HLA in healthy donors. Use of 60 Vbeta and 13 Jbeta primers characterized the PCR. Data came from immunoSEQ multiplex PCR; TCRdb stores just in-frame clones and leaves some out. The sample has some 200,000 clones; over 60% are singletons. Specimen: PBMCs. The receptors were gathered from a woman aged 50 to 60 in good health and CMV-seronegative.

This clone has a handful of counts. The chain combines TRBV7-6 with TRBJ2-5, with 8 bases identical to TRBD1. The CDR3 runs to 16 residues. Trimming removed 5 bases from V and 3 bases from J; junction bases left unmatched: 11. Germline-derived CDR1 and CDR2 are SGHVS and FNYEAQ. The DNA of the CDR3 is TGTGCCAGCAGCCCCGGGACAGGCAGGGTGGAAGAGACCCAGTACTTC. Amino acids: CASSPGTGRVEETQYF.

The V and J genes are TRBV4-3 and TRBJ2-5, with 13 bases aligning to TRBD2. TRBJ2-7 explains the end of the DNA better; the J call may be wrong. Germline V gives CDR1 LGHNA, CDR2 YSLEER. This CDR3 has 17 residues. CDR3 bases: TGCGCCAGCAGCCAAAACCCCGGGACTAGCGGGACCTACGAGCAGTACTTC. Amino acid sequence: CASSQNPGTSGTYEQYF.

The chain couples TRBV2 to TRBJ2-7; 8 nucleotides line up with TRBD1. The germline V gene has CDR1 SNHLY and CDR2 FYNNEI. J gave up 3 bases and V 6 bases, and 10 bases lay outside the gene matches. The CDR3 has 15 residues. The DNA of the CDR3 is TGTGCCAGCAGCGTAGGCGGGACAGGAGACTACGAGCAGTACTTC. Translated: CASSVGGTGDYEQYF.

The V and J genes are TRBV18 and TRBJ2-5; 8 bases map to TRBD2. The DNA end favors TRBJ2-7, so the J call may be wrong. Germline V gene sequence: CDR1 KGHSH, CDR2 LQKENI. CDR3 length equals 15 residues. CDR3: CASSSLAGGNYEQYF. The CDR3, as DNA: TGTGCCAGCTCATCGCTAGCGGGCGGTAACTACGAGCAGTACTTC.

This chain uses TRBV28 with TRBJ2-2; no firm D call. The CDR3 has 14 residues. Deletions cut 4 bases from V and 4 bases from J, with 10 bases between. Germline V gene data show CDR1 as MDHEN and CDR2 as SYDVKM. The CDR3 protein is CASSSLSRTGELFF. The CDR3 bases are TGTGCCAGCAGTTCCCTTTCGCGCACCGGGGAGCTGTTTTTT.

In this sample, this clone turned up a few times. The chain has TRBV7-3 and TRBJ2-5; 10 positions match TRBD2. CDR1 and CDR2 (germline): SGHTA, FQGTGA. This CDR3 is built from 14 residues. The ends lost 5 bases at V and 1 base at J; junction bases unmatched: 1. CDR3 sequence reads: CASSRTSGQETQYF. CDR3 DNA sequence: TGTGCCAGCAGCCGGACTAGCGGCCAAGAGACCCAGTACTTC.

The rearrangement joins TRBV18 to TRBJ2-5, with TRBD2 matching over 9 bases. This CDR3 contains 16 residues. Germline V gene sequence: CDR1 KGHSH, CDR2 LQKENI. V trimming: 3 bases; J trimming: 4 bases; junction bases outside the gene matches: 9. The CDR3 spells CASSPRASGTGETQYF. The DNA for the CDR3 is TGTGCCAGCTCACCTCGGGCTAGCGGGACGGGAGAGACCCAGTACTTC.

The chain uses TRBV7-6 and TRBJ2-5; 12 nucleotides line up with TRBD1. The V gene's germline CDR1 is SGHVS and CDR2 FNYEAQ. J gave up 1 base and V 1 base, and 7 bases lay outside the gene matches. This CDR3 is built from 18 residues. The CDR3 region is CASSLVFRDRGLQETQYF. CDR3 in DNA: TGTGCCAGCAGCTTAGTTTTTAGGGACAGGGGGCTCCAAGAGACCCAGTACTTC.

The chain has TRBV5-1 and TRBJ2-2, with TRBD1 matching 9 bases. V was clipped by 0 bases and J by 8 bases; unmatched bases: 8. The CDR3 loop spans 16 amino acids. CDR1 SGHRS and CDR2 YFSETQ come from the germline V gene. CDR3 sequence reads: CASSLATGTGRGELFF. CDR3 in DNA: TGCGCCAGCAGCTTGGCCACGGGGACAGGGAGAGGGGAGCTGTTTTTT.

This chain uses TRBV27 with TRBJ1-1; D gene ambiguous. The V end lost 4 bases, the J end lost 0 bases, and 12 bases lay between the germline ends. CDR1 MNHEY and CDR2 SMNVEV come from the germline V gene (reference sequence). The CDR3 is 15 amino acids. The CDR3 nucleotides read TGTGCCAGCAGTTCTCCCCTAACTCTGAACACTGAAGCTTTCTTT. It encodes CASSSPLTLNTEAFF.

The genes are TRBV29-1 and TRBJ2-5; D is uncertain. The germline CDR1 and CDR2 sequences are SQVTM and ANQGSEA. This CDR3 region has 12 residues. V lost 5 bases, J lost 0 bases, and 7 bases lay in between. The CDR3 loop reads CSVTEYQETQYF. Here the CDR3 DNA reads TGCAGCGTTACAGAGTACCAAGAGACCCAGTACTTC.

The rearrangement links TRBV7-8 to TRBJ2-7; TRBD1 matches 9 bases. In germline, CDR1 is SGHVS, CDR2 FQNEAQ. The CDR3 is 19 amino acids. V shed 5 bases, J shed 7 bases, and the junction held 24 bases outside the gene matches. CDR3 sequence: CASSPTRDRVLDYASEQYF. CDR3 DNA sequence: TGTGCCAGCAGCCCCACCCGGGACAGGGTTTTGGACTACGCGTCGGAGCAGTACTTC.

This chain joins TRBV9 and TRBJ2-3; 8 bases are shared with TRBD1. In germline, CDR1 is SGDLS, CDR2 YYNGEE. V was clipped by 4 bases and J by 2 bases; unmatched bases: 9. This CDR3 has 16 residues. CDR3 in amino acids: CASSPGDRRNTDTQYF. The CDR3 DNA reads TGTGCCAGCAGCCCCGGGGACAGGAGAAACACAGATACGCAGTATTTT.

The chain uses TRBV7-2 and TRBJ1-5; TRBD1 aligns across 8 bases. This CDR3 is built from 16 residues. Germline V lookup: CDR1 SGHTA, CDR2 FQGNSA. The V and J ends lost 4 bases and 3 bases, in that order; junction bases with no gene match: 8. The chain's CDR3 is CASSSGQGLLNQPQHF. DNA of the CDR3: TGTGCCAGCAGCTCCGGACAGGGCCTTCTCAATCAGCCCCAGCATTTT.

The chain uses TRBV7-2 and TRBJ2-5, with 7 bases fitting TRBD1. The CDR3 is 13 residues long. Germline loops: CDR1 SGHTA, CDR2 FQGNSA. V gave up 3 bases and J gave up 6 bases; unmatched junction bases: 4. The CDR3 loop is CASSFDRVKTQYF. In DNA, the CDR3 is TGTGCCAGCAGCTTTGACAGGGTGAAGACCCAGTACTTC.

V usage is TRBV4-3 and J usage is TRBJ2-7, with 7 bases that match TRBD1. CDR3 length: 13 amino acids. The J segment lost 4 bases and the V segment lost 4 bases, leaving 4 bases of the junction unmatched. Germline loops: CDR1 LGHNA, CDR2 YSLEER. CDR3 coding DNA: TGCGCCAGCAGCCGGACGGGACAGTACGAGCAGTACTTC. Translated: CASSRTGQYEQYF.

The CDR3 coding sequence is TGTGCCAGCAGAGCTCGGACAGGACCCAGCGAGCAGTACTTC. Amino acids: CASRARTGPSEQYF. The rearrangement uses TRBV27 and TRBJ2-7; 7 nucleotides line up with TRBD1. V trimming: 6 bases; J trimming: 6 bases; junction bases outside the gene matches: 11. This CDR3 comprises 14 residues. Germline V gene lookup returns CDR1 MNHEY and CDR2 SMNVEV (reference sequence).

This sequence joins TRBV29-1 and TRBJ1-3; TRBD1 matches 8 bases. J was trimmed by 4 bases and V by 3 bases; bases with no gene match: 8. Per the germline V gene, CDR1 is SQVTM and CDR2 is ANQGSEA. CDR3 length: 15 residues. The CDR3 DNA follows: TGCAGCGTTGACCAGACAGGGGCCGGGGGAAACACCATATATTTT. Protein: CSVDQTGAGGNTIYF. Based on the CDR3 plus reference TRBV29-1 and TRBJ1-3, the full variable domain is SAVISQKPSRDICQRGTSLTIQCQVDSQVTMMFWYRQQPGQSLTLIATANQGSEATYESGFVIDKFPISRPNLTFSTLTVSNMSPEDSSIYLCSVDQTGAGGNTIYFGEGSWLTVV.

This chain uses TRBV4-1 with TRBJ2-1, with TRBD2 identical over 13 bases. Germline CDR1 and CDR2: MGHRA and YSYEKL. The CDR3 has 19 amino acids. After removal of 0 bases from V and 0 bases from J, the junction contained 5 bases not matched to a gene. The chain's CDR3 is CASSQETSGRAISYNEQFF. CDR3 nucleotides: TGCGCCAGCAGCCAAGAAACTAGCGGGAGGGCCATCTCCTACAATGAGCAGTTCTTC.

This chain connects TRBV4-3 to TRBJ2-3; 13 bases align to TRBD2. This CDR3 contains 17 residues. Germline-derived CDR1 and CDR2 are LGHNA and YSLEER. The ends lost 0 bases at V and 6 bases at J; junction bases unmatched: 6. CDR3 sequence: CASSQDWTSGGGDTQYF. The CDR3 coding sequence is TGCGCCAGCAGCCAAGATTGGACTAGCGGGGGTGGCGATACGCAGTATTTT.

Comments on this clone: The same CDR3 arises from other DNA sequences in this sample as well. The chain joins TRBV18 to TRBJ2-2; maybe TRBD1 (6 bases). Trimming took off 3 bases at V and 5 bases at J, with 7 bases between the two ends. CDR1 is KGHSH, CDR2 LQKENI, per germline. This CDR3 has 13 amino acids. CDR3 residues: CASSPDSTGELFF. For the CDR3, the DNA is TGTGCCAGCTCACCGGACAGTACCGGGGAGCTGTTTTTT.

This clone was seen ten or more times. V and J are TRBV11-2 and TRBJ2-4, with 10 nucleotides matching TRBD1. The CDR3 totals 16 residues. Unmatched junction bases numbered 12, after V lost 5 bases and J lost 8 bases. The germline CDR1 and CDR2 sequences are SGHAT and FQNNGV. CDR3 DNA sequence: TGTGCCAGCAGCACCAACCCGGGACAGGGGTCGTACATTCAGTACTTC. This sequence encodes CASSTNPGQGSYIQYF.

This clone was picked up a small number of times. The rearrangement joins TRBV30 to TRBJ2-1, with D tentatively TRBD2 (5 bases). This CDR3 has 12 residues. Per the germline V gene, CDR1 is GTSNPN and CDR2 is SVGIG (reference sequence). V was clipped by 5 bases and J by 4 bases, with 9 bases between them. This chain's CDR3 is CAWGGVYNEQFF. The CDR3 DNA reads TGTGCCTGGGGAGGAGTTTACAATGAGCAGTTCTTC.

The chain recombines TRBV6-6 with TRBJ1-4; no definite D call. Trimming removed 6 bases at V and 7 bases at J, with 9 bases between. The CDR3 is 12 amino acids. Germline V gene sequence: CDR1 MNHNY, CDR2 SVGAGI (reference sequence). CDR3 amino acids: CASSPSPEKLFF. In DNA, the CDR3 is TGTGCCAGCAGCCCCTCCCCTGAAAAACTGTTTTTT.

The chain joins TRBV19 to TRBJ2-1, with a tentative D call TRBD2 (6 bases). Deletions cut 3 bases from V and 1 base from J, with 10 bases between. Germline assignment: CDR1 LNHDA and CDR2 SQIVND (reference sequence). The CDR3 is made up of 15 amino acids. CDR3 DNA: TGTGCCAGTAGTATGGCGGGATGGTCCTACAATGAGCAGTTCTTC. It is translated as CASSMAGWSYNEQFF.

This clone has just one count. The rearrangement uses TRBV5-1 and TRBJ2-7; D may be TRBD2 (6 bases). CDR1 SGHRS and CDR2 YFSETQ come from the germline V gene. The CDR3 is 15 residues long. V dropped 3 bases and J dropped 5 bases, with 18 bases sitting between them. The CDR3 spells CASSYGGAREDEQYF. DNA of the CDR3: TGCGCCAGCAGCTACGGAGGGGCCAGGGAGGACGAGCAGTACTTC.

This sequence joins TRBV6-5 and TRBJ1-1; D possibly corresponds to TRBD1 (5 bases). CDR3 length: 14 amino acids. V lost 4 bases to trimming and J lost 6 bases, with 15 bases between them. Germline CDR1 and CDR2: MNHEY and SVGAGI. CDR3 nucleotide sequence: TGTGCCAGCAGTTGGGGGGGGATTGGCCCTGAAGCTTTCTTT. Its translation is CASSWGGIGPEAFF.

A single count supports this clone. This chain joins TRBV5-1 and TRBJ2-3; TRBD2 might be the D (6 bases). This CDR3 is built from 15 residues. Germline values: CDR1 SGHRS, CDR2 YFSETQ. Trimming cost V 4 bases and J 3 bases, with 15 bases left between them. In DNA, the CDR3 is TGCGCCAGCAGCCCCACCGTCGCGGGGACAGATACGCAGTATTTT. It specifies CASSPTVAGTDTQYF.

CDR3 sequence reads: CASSIQGLSSNSPLHF. The CDR3 DNA sequence: TGTGCCAGCAGTATCCAGGGTCTATCGAGCAATTCACCCCTCCACTTT. The chain uses TRBV27 and TRBJ1-6; TRBD1 might be the D (5 bases). The CDR3 loop spans 16 amino acids. Trimming removed 5 bases from V and 7 bases from J, with 18 bases in between. Germline V gene lookup returns CDR1 MNHEY and CDR2 SMNVEV (reference sequence).

The genes are TRBV6-1 and TRBJ2-4, with a weak D call TRBD1 (5 bases). Germline-derived CDR1 and CDR2 are MNHNS and SASEGT. The CDR3 spans 14 residues. V lost 6 bases and J lost 10, with 19 bases in between. In nucleotides, the CDR3 is TGTGCCAGCAGCTCGGAAAGTCAGAAGGGGATTCAGTACTTC. This codes for CASSSESQKGIQYF.

The chain couples TRBV19 to TRBJ1-6, with TRBD1 matching over 7 bases. CDR3 length: 18 residues. Germline CDR1 and CDR2: LNHDA and SQIVND (reference sequence). V dropped 3 bases and J dropped 7; count of bases not matched to a gene: 15. The DNA of the CDR3 is TGTGCCAGTAGTATCCAACGCCGCGAGACAGGGCAAAATTCACCCCTCCACTTT. Translated: CASSIQRRETGQNSPLHF.

The gene calls are TRBV10-3 and TRBJ2-5; 7 nucleotides align to TRBD2. CDR1 and CDR2 (germline): ENHRY, SYGVKD. CDR3 size: 14 residues. After removal of 3 bases from V and 4 bases from J, the junction contained 5 bases not matched to a gene. Written as DNA, the CDR3 is TGTGCCATCAGTGAAGCGGGGTCGGGAGAGACCCAGTACTTC. Its translation: CAISEAGSGETQYF.